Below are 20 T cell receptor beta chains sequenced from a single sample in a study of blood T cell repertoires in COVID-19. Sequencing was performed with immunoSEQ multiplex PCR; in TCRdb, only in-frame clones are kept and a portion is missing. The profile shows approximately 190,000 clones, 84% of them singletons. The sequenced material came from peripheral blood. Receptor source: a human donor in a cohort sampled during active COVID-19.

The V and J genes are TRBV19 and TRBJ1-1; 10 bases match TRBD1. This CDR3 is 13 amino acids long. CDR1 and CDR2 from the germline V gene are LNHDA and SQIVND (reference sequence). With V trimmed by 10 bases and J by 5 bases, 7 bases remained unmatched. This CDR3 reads CATGQGPLTEAFF. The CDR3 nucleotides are TGTGCCACGGGACAGGGGCCCTTAACTGAAGCTTTCTTT.

CDR3 residues: CSLKRVSEQFF. The CDR3 bases are TGCAGCTTGAAGAGGGTGAGTGAGCAGTTCTTC. This rearrangement joins TRBV20-1 to TRBJ2-1; maybe TRBD2 (5 bases). There are 11 residues in the CDR3. Germline loops: CDR1 DFQATT, CDR2 SNEGSKA (reference sequence).

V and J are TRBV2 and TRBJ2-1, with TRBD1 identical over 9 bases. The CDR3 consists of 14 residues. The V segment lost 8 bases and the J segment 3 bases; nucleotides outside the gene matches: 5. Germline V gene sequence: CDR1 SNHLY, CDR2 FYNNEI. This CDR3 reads CASLRGQGYNEQFF. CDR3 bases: TGTGCCAGCCTTAGGGGACAGGGCTACAATGAGCAGTTCTTC.

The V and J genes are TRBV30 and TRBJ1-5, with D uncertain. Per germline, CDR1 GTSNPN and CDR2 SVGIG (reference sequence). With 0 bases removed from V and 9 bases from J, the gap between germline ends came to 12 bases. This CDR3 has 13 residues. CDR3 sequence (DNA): TGTGCCTGGAGTGTTCGGGAGAAATCGCCCCAGCATTTT. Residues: CAWSVREKSPQHF.

For the CDR3, the DNA is TGTGCCAGTAGCACAGGGGGCCCTGAAGCTTTCTTT. Its protein is CASSTGGPEAFF. V is TRBV19 and J is TRBJ1-1; 9 nucleotides line up with TRBD1. The CDR3 has 12 amino acids. Germline-derived CDR1 and CDR2 are LNHDA and SQIVND (reference sequence). V shed 6 bases and J 6 bases; nucleotides not matched to a gene: 2.

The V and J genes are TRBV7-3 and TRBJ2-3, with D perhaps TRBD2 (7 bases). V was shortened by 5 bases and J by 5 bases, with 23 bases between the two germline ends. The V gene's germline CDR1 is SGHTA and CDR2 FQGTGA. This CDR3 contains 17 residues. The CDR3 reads CASSPTKGGGLQDTQYF. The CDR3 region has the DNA TGTGCCAGCAGCCCCACGAAGGGGGGGGGTCTACAAGATACGCAGTATTTT.

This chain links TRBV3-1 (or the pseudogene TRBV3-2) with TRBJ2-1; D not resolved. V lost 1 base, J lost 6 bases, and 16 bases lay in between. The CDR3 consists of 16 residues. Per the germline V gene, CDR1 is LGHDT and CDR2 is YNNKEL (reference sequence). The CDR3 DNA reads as TGTGCCAGCAGCCAAGGGTCGCGGTCTCTTATCAATGAGCAGTTCTTC. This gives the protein CASSQGSRSLINEQFF.

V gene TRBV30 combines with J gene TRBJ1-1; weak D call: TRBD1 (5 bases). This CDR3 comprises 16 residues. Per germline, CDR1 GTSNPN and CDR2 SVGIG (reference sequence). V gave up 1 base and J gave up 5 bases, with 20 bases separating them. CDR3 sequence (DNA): TGTGCCTGGAGTGCAACGATCAGGGCCTTGGGGACTGAAGCTTTCTTT. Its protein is CAWSATIRALGTEAFF.

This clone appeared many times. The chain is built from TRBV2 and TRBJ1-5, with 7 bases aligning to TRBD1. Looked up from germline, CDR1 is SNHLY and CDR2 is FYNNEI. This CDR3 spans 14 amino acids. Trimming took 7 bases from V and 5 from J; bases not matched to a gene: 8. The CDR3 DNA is TGTGCCAGCACGTTCGACAGGGCTTATCAGCCCCAGCATTTT. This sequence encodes CASTFDRAYQPQHF. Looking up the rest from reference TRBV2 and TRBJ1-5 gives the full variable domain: EPEVTQTPSHQVTQMGQEVILRCVPISNHLYFYWYRQILGQKVEFLVSFYNNEISEKSEIFDDQFSVERPDGSNFTLKIRSTKLEDSAMYFCASTFDRAYQPQHFGDGTRLSIL.

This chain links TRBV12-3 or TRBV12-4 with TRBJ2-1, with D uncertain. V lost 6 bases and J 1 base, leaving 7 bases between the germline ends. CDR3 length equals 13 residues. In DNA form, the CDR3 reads TGTGCCAGCAGACTCCTTTCCTACAATGAGCAGTTCTTC. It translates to CASRLLSYNEQFF.

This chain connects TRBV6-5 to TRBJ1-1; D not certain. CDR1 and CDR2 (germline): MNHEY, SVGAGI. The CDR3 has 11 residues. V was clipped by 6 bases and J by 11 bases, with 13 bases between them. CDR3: CASSSGMGAFF. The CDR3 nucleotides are TGTGCCAGCAGCTCGGGGATGGGGGCTTTCTTT.

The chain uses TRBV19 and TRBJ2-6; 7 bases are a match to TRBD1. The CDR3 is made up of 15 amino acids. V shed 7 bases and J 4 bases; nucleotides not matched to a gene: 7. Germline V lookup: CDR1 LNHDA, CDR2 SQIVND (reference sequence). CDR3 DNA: TGTGCCAGTACCAAAAGGGGACAGGGGGCCAACGTCCTGACTTTC. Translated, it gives CASTKRGQGANVLTF. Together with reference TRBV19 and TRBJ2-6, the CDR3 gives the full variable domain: DGGITQSPKYLFRKEGQNVTLSCEQNLNHDAMYWYRQDPGQGLRLIYYSQIVNDFQKGDIAEGYSVSREKKESFPLTVTSAQKNPTAFYLCASTKRGQGANVLTFGAGSRLTVL.

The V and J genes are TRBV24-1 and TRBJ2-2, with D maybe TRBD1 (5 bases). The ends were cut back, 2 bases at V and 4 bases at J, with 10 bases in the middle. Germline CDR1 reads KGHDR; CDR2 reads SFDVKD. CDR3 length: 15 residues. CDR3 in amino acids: CATSDSGISTGELFF. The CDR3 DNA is TGTGCCACCAGTGATTCAGGGATCTCCACCGGGGAGCTGTTTTTT.

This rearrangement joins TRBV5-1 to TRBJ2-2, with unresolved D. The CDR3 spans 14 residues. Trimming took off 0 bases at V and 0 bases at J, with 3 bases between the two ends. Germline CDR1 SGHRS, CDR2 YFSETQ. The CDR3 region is CASSLATNTGELFF. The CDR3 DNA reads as TGCGCCAGCAGCTTGGCAACGAACACCGGGGAGCTGTTTTTT.

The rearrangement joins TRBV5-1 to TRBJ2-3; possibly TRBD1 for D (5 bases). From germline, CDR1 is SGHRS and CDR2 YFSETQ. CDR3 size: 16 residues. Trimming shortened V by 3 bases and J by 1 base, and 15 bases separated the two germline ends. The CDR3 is CASSSLRWGGTDTQYF. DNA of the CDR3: TGCGCCAGCAGCTCACTGCGTTGGGGCGGCACAGATACGCAGTATTTT.

CDR3 loop: CASSGFIAGEQFF. The CDR3 DNA reads TGTGCCAGCAGCGGATTTATAGCGGGAGAGCAGTTCTTC. V usage is TRBV7-2 and J usage is TRBJ2-1; 8 bases are a match to TRBD2. The CDR3 contains 13 residues. J was trimmed by 10 bases and V by 5 bases; bases with no gene match: 7. Germline assignment: CDR1 SGHTA and CDR2 FQGNSA.

CDR3 in amino acids: CATSDWDSVRGEQFF. For the CDR3, the DNA is TGTGCCACCAGTGATTGGGACAGTGTGAGGGGTGAGCAGTTCTTC. V and J are TRBV24-1 and TRBJ2-1; TRBD1 aligns across 7 bases. Germline CDR1 and CDR2: KGHDR and SFDVKD. The trim removed 2 bases at V and 9 bases at J, leaving 9 bases unmatched. The CDR3 is 15 residues long.

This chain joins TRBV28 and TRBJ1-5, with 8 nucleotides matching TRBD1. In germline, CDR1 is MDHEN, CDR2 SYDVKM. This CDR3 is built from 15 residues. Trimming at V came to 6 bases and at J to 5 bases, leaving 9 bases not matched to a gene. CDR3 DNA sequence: TGTGCCAGCAGGGACAGGGTACCCATTTATCAGCCCCAGCATTTT. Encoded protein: CASRDRVPIYQPQHF.

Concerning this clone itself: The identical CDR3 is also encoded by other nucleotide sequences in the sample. The CDR3 region has the DNA TGTGCCAGCAGCTTAGGACAAACAAACACCGGGGAGCTGTTTTTT. Translated, it gives CASSLGQTNTGELFF. The chain carries TRBV7-9 and TRBJ2-2; D gene unclear. The V gene's germline CDR1 is SEHNR and CDR2 FQNEAQ (reference sequence). The V and J ends lost 1 base and 2 bases respectively, with 8 bases between them. This CDR3 region has 15 residues.

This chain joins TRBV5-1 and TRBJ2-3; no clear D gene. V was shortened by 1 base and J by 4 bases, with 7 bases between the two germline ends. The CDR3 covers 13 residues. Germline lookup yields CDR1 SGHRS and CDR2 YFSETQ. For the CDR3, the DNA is TGCGCCAGCAGCTTGTATGGGCCAGATACGCAGTATTTT. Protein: CASSLYGPDTQYF. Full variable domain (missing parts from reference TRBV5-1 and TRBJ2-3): KAGVTQTPRYLIKTRGQQVTLSCSPISGHRSVSWYQQTPGQGLQFLFEYFSETQRNKGNFPGRFSGRQFSNSRSEMNVSTLELGDSALYLCASSLYGPDTQYFGPGTRLTVL.